This T cell receptor beta chain was documented in a study of cytomegalovirus exposure and HLA in healthy donors. Whole-study context: Unique TCRs from HLA-typed donors, some 85 million of them, were held in an early data release.

This clone is a singleton in its sample. Its matching antigen is unknown. Study-level results: Analysis performed later found roughly 18,000 TCR beta sequences associated with HLA alleles at 0.05 false discovery rate. High sensitivity and specificity were reportedly achieved when the classifier diagnosed cytomegalovirus status. Several of the most significant clusters appeared linked to common viral pathogens, based on a later analysis.

With 60 Vbeta and 13 Jbeta primers, the PCR was carried out. The method was immunoSEQ multiplex PCR; TCRdb's version includes in-frame clones alone and lacks a portion of them. Of approximately 190,000 clones listed, 81% are singletons. The length of the CDR3 is 14 residues. With 4 bases removed from V and 5 bases from J, the gap between germline ends came to 12 bases. Germline assignment: CDR1 MGHRA and CDR2 YSYEKL. Sequences were obtained from PBMCs. V gene TRBV4-1 combines with J gene TRBJ2-1, with a possible D match to TRBD2 (6 bases). The receptor comes from a man in his forties in good health and CMV-seropositive. As DNA, the CDR3 is TGCGCCAGCAGCCGAGGAGGGAGCGACAATGAGCAGTTCTTC. Encoded protein: CASSRGGSDNEQFF.